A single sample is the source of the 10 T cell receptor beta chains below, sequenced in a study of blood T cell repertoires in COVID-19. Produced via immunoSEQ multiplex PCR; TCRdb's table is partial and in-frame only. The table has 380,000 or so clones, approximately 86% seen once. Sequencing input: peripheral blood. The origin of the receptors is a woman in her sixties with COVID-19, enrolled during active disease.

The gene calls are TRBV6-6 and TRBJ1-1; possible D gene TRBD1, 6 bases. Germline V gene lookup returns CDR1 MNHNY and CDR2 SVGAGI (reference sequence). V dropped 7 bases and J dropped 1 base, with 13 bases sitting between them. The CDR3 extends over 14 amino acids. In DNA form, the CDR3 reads TGTGCCAGCACCCAGGGGTGGAGGAACACTGAAGCTTTCTTT. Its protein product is CASTQGWRNTEAFF.

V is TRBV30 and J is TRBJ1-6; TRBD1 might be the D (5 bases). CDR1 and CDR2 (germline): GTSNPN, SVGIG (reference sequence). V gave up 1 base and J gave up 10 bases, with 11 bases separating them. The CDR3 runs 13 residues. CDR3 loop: CAWSAQATSPLHF. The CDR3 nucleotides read TGTGCCTGGAGTGCACAGGCTACCTCACCCCTCCACTTT.

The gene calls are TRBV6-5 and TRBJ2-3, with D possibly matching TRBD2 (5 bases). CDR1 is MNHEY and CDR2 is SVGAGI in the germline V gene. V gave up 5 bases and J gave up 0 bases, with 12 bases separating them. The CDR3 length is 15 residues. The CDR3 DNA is TGTGCCAGCAGTCCGGACTGGGAGAGCACAGATACGCAGTATTTT. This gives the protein CASSPDWESTDTQYF.

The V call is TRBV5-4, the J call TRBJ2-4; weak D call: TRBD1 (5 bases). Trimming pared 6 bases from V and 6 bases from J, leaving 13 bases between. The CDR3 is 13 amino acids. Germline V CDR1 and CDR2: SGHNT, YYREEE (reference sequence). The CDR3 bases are TGTGCCAGCAAGGTACAGCAGGGAAACATTCAGTACTTC. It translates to CASKVQQGNIQYF.

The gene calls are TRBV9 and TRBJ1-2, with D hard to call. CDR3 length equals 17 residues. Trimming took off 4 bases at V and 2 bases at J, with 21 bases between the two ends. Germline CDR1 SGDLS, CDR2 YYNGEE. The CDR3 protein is CASSPALEGGENYGYTF. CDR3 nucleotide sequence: TGTGCCAGCAGCCCCGCACTCGAGGGCGGGGAGAACTATGGCTACACCTTC.

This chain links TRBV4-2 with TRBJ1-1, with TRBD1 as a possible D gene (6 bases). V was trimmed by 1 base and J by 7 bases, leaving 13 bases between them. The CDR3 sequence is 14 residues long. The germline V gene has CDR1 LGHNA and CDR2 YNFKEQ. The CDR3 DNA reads TGTGCCAGCAGCCAAGGACAGGAATTTATTGAAGCTTTCTTT. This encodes CASSQGQEFIEAFF.

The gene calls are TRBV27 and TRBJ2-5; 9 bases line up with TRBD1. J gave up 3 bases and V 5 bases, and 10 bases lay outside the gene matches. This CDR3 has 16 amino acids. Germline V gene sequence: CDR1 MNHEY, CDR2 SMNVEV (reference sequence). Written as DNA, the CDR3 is TGTGCCAGCAGTCTAACCTACCGACAGGGGGAAGAGACCCAGTACTTC. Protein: CASSLTYRQGEETQYF.

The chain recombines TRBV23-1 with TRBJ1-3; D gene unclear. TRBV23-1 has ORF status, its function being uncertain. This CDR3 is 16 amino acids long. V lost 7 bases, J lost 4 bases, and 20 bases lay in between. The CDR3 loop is CASKIEVCPPGNTIYF. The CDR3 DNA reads TGCGCCAGCAAAATAGAGGTCTGCCCCCCCGGAAACACCATATATTTT.

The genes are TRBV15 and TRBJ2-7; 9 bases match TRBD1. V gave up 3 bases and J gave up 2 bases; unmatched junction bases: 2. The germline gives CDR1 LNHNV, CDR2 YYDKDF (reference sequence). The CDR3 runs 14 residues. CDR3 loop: CATSRGQGTYEQYF. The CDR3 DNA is TGTGCCACCAGCAGGGGACAGGGTACCTACGAGCAGTACTTC.

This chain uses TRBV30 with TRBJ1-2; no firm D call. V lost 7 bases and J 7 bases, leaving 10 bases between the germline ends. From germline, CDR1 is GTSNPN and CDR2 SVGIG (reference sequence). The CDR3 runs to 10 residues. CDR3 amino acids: CASQRVGYTF. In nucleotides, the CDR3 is TGTGCCTCCCAGAGGGTTGGCTACACCTTC.